This T cell receptor beta chain emerged from a study of Graves' ophthalmopathy and Graves' hyperthyroidism. The sequenced template was RNA, covering the TCR beta CDR3 region. Second-round multiplex PCR followed a first-round RT-PCR using HTBI primers. TCRdb itself ran the multiplex PCR reads through MiXCR, one entry per CDR3 protein. The top ten hold over 40% of the sample, which has 200,000 to 300,000 distinct CDR3 sequences, about 47% seen once. Ophthalmopathic donors had moderate-to-severe activity, CAS ≥3 and NOSPECS ≥4, with disease that had lasted under 3 months. The V end lost 11 bases, the J end lost 2 bases, and 12 bases lay between the germline ends. Germline lookup yields CDR1 MDHEN and CDR2 SYDVKM. The CDR3 loop spans 12 amino acids.

Specimen: peripheral blood. The chain uses TRBV28 and TRBJ1-2, with D unresolved. The clonotype was recovered from an adult man with Graves' ophthalmopathy. CDR3 nucleotides: TGTGCCGGATCCAGGCCCAACTATGGCTACACCTTC. It translates to CAGSRPNYGYTF.